The TCR beta chain described here comes from a study of cytomegalovirus exposure and HLA in healthy donors. General observations from the study: Judged likely to be a sequencing artifact was a cluster of highly shared sequence variants. A list of about 160 TCR beta chains associated with cytomegalovirus was given. The CMV antigen specificity of a few CMV-associated chains was confirmed through in vitro analysis. A later analysis revealed that TCR association rates differed between HLA loci, peaking at DRB1 and bottoming out at HLA-C.

The CDR3 is 14 residues long. Trimming took 1 base from V and 0 from J, leaving 6 bases between them. Germline V gives CDR1 SGHRS, CDR2 YFSETQ. Details on this clone: Its antigen is undetermined.

Amplification used 60 Vbeta primers and 13 Jbeta primers. Some clones are missing from TCRdb's copy, which holds only in-frame ones; the method was immunoSEQ multiplex PCR. This listing includes around 100,000 clones. This receptor was identified in a man aged 40-49 years in good health and CMV-seropositive. Material: PBMCs. This rearrangement joins TRBV5-1 to TRBJ2-3; D call uncertain. CDR3 bases: TGCGCCAGCAGCTTGCGAGCTAGCACAGATACGCAGTATTTT. Amino acid sequence: CASSLRASTDTQYF.